Listed below are T cell receptor beta chains from one sample, sequenced in a study of T cells in Graves' hyperthyroidism and ophthalmopathy. TCRdb reprocessed the multiplex PCR reads via MiXCR and lists one record per CDR3 protein. Among fewer than 900,000 distinct CDR3 sequences listed, 15% to 20% were seen once. The specimen was blood. These receptors came from a woman in her fifties or sixties with Graves' hyperthyroidism that later progressed to Graves' ophthalmopathy. The CDR3 runs from the conserved cysteine through the conserved F or W. Fields, in order: clone size, J gene, D gene, CDR3 length, V gene, CDR3 DNA, CDR3 protein. The D gene is left open where the match is weak. Clone size is given for some rows only: seen once, a few or many times, or a class if the clone is expanded.

abundance: many
j_gene: TRBJ1-3
d_gene: -
len: 15
v_gene: TRBV3-1
CDR3nt: TGTGCCAGCAGCCAAACACAAGCCTCTGGAAACACCATATATTTT
CDR3aa: CASSQTQASGNTIYF

abundance: few
j_gene: TRBJ1-2
d_gene: TRBD1
len: 14
v_gene: TRBV4-1
CDR3nt: TGCGCCAGCGGCCAAGAAGGGGACAGGGGCCCCTACACCTTC
CDR3aa: CASGQEGDRGPYTF

abundance: many
j_gene: TRBJ2-1
d_gene: -
len: 12
v_gene: TRBV13
CDR3nt: TGTGCCAGCAGCTTCGGGGCCCATGAGCAGTTCTTC
CDR3aa: CASSFGAHEQFF

abundance: few
j_gene: TRBJ2-3
d_gene: -
len: 15
v_gene: TRBV27
CDR3nt: TGTGCCAGCAGTCCACGGTCCCAGCACACAGATACGCAGTATTTT
CDR3aa: CASSPRSQHTDTQYF

abundance: few
j_gene: TRBJ1-1
d_gene: -
len: 15
v_gene: TRBV9
CDR3nt: TGTGCCAGCAGCGTAGCTCCAGGGATGAACACTGAAGCTTTCTTT
CDR3aa: CASSVAPGMNTEAFF

abundance: -
j_gene: TRBJ1-4
d_gene: -
len: 14
v_gene: TRBV18
CDR3nt: TGTGCCAGCTCAGGGCAGGGGAGAAATGAAAAACTGTTTTTT
CDR3aa: CASSGQGRNEKLFF

abundance: few
j_gene: TRBJ1-5
d_gene: -
len: 14
v_gene: TRBV6-2/TRBV6-3
CDR3nt: TGTGCCAGCAGTTACTCGGACAGAGGTCAGCCCCAGCATTTT
CDR3aa: CASSYSDRGQPQHF

abundance: -
j_gene: TRBJ1-5
d_gene: -
len: 14
v_gene: TRBV19
CDR3nt: TGTGCCAGTAGTATCGCAGGGTTCAATCAGCCCCAGCATTTT
CDR3aa: CASSIAGFNQPQHF

abundance: -
j_gene: TRBJ1-2
d_gene: -
len: 12
v_gene: TRBV20-1
CDR3nt: TGCAGTGCTAGTTATTCAGGGCTCAGCTACACCTTC
CDR3aa: CSASYSGLSYTF

abundance: -
j_gene: TRBJ1-4
d_gene: -
len: 15
v_gene: TRBV12-3/TRBV12-4
CDR3nt: TGTGCCAGCACCAGAACGGGGGCGGAGAATGAAAAACTGTTTTTT
CDR3aa: CASTRTGAENEKLFF

abundance: -
j_gene: TRBJ2-3
d_gene: -
len: 14
v_gene: TRBV4-2
CDR3nt: TGTGCCAGCAGCCAGGAGCAGGGTGCAGATACGCAGTATTTT
CDR3aa: CASSQEQGADTQYF

abundance: few
j_gene: TRBJ2-5
d_gene: TRBD2
len: 15
v_gene: TRBV6-1
CDR3nt: TGTGCCAGCAGTCGCCTGACTAGCGGTTCGTGGGCCCAGTACTTC
CDR3aa: CASSRLTSGSWAQYF

abundance: many
j_gene: TRBJ2-7
d_gene: TRBD1
len: 14
v_gene: TRBV18
CDR3nt: TGTGCCAGCTCACCTGCACAGGGGTTGGGCGAGCAGTACTTC
CDR3aa: CASSPAQGLGEQYF

abundance: -
j_gene: TRBJ2-3
d_gene: -
len: 14
v_gene: TRBV5-1
CDR3nt: TGCGCCAGCAGCTTGGCGCAAGACCGCGATACGCAGTATTTT
CDR3aa: CASSLAQDRDTQYF

abundance: few
j_gene: TRBJ2-7
d_gene: -
len: 14
v_gene: TRBV5-6
CDR3nt: TGTGCCAGCAGCTCCGTAGTCGACCCTTTCGAGCAGTACTTC
CDR3aa: CASSSVVDPFEQYF

abundance: many
j_gene: TRBJ2-7
d_gene: -
len: 12
v_gene: TRBV11-2
CDR3nt: TGTGCCAGCAGCTTAGAGGGGGGGCAGGAGTACTTC
CDR3aa: CASSLEGGQEYF

abundance: -
j_gene: TRBJ1-5
d_gene: -
len: 14
v_gene: TRBV20-1
CDR3nt: TGCAGTGTAGGGACTCCTGGAGATCGGCAGCCCCAGCATTTT
CDR3aa: CSVGTPGDRQPQHF

abundance: many
j_gene: TRBJ2-7
d_gene: -
len: 14
v_gene: TRBV11-1
CDR3nt: TGTGCCAGCAGATACGGACGGAGCGACTACGAGCAGTACTTC
CDR3aa: CASRYGRSDYEQYF

abundance: -
j_gene: TRBJ1-6
d_gene: -
len: 14
v_gene: TRBV5-5
CDR3nt: TGTGCCAGCAGCTTGGACACCGTTAATTCACCCCTCCACTTT
CDR3aa: CASSLDTVNSPLHF

abundance: -
j_gene: TRBJ2-1
d_gene: TRBD2
len: 15
v_gene: TRBV2
CDR3nt: TGTGCCAGCAAAGAGAGTCGGGGGGGCGAGGGTGAGCAGTTCTTC
CDR3aa: CASKESRGGEGEQFF

abundance: few
j_gene: TRBJ2-2
d_gene: TRBD2
len: 15
v_gene: TRBV27
CDR3nt: TGTGCCAGCAGATTTAGCGGGGGATGGGCCGGGGAGCTGTTTTTT
CDR3aa: CASRFSGGWAGELFF

abundance: -
j_gene: TRBJ2-7
d_gene: TRBD2
len: 15
v_gene: TRBV28
CDR3nt: TGTGCCAGCCGGGGGTTGGGACTAAGCTCCTACGAGCAGTACTTC
CDR3aa: CASRGLGLSSYEQYF

abundance: -
j_gene: TRBJ2-7
d_gene: -
len: 13
v_gene: TRBV5-1
CDR3nt: TGCGCCAGCAGCTTCCCAGAATCCTACGAGCAGTACTTC
CDR3aa: CASSFPESYEQYF

abundance: -
j_gene: TRBJ2-2
d_gene: TRBD2
len: 18
v_gene: TRBV6-2/TRBV6-3
CDR3nt: TGTGCCAGCAGTGGACCAGCGGGGGGCCACGCGAACACCGGGGAGCTGTTTTTT
CDR3aa: CASSGPAGGHANTGELFF